The T cell receptor (beta chain) under discussion was sequenced for a study of T cell responses to AZD1222 COVID-19 vaccine. Study observations and caveats: Nearly half of spike-specific TCRs reportedly go after variant regions that carry no mutations.

In regard to this clone: Its antigen is still unknown.

Assay: immunoSEQ multiplex PCR; the TCRdb copy retains only in-frame clones and omits some. The sample has roughly 97,000 clones, 89% seen once. The receptor's source is an adult in good health. The source material was peripheral blood, sampled on day 0 of AZD1222 vaccination.

This CDR3 is CASSLTGIGTEAFF. The CDR3 DNA follows: TGTGCCAGCAGCTTAACAGGGATCGGGACTGAAGCTTTCTTT. The gene calls are TRBV7-3 and TRBJ1-1; D is unresolved. CDR3 size: 14 residues. The germline gives CDR1 SGHTA, CDR2 FQGTGA. V was cut by 0 bases and J by 5 bases, with 10 bases left in between.